The 32 T cell receptor beta chains presented below share a single source sample, sequenced in a study of OX40 agonist ivuxolimab in advanced cancers. The table came from immunoSEQ multiplex PCR; TCRdb's copy has only in-frame clones and leaves some out. The repertoire consists of about 50,000 clones, with 77% occurring once and the leading ten covering 2.6%. This specimen was CD4+ or CD8+ T cells sorted from blood, taken in a trial of the OX40 agonist ivuxolimab. These receptors were obtained from an adult with an advanced solid tumor such as melanoma, head and neck, liver or kidney cancer.

This clone came up a few times. The V and J genes are TRBV11-2 and TRBJ2-2; 11 bases are shared with TRBD1. Trimming took 4 bases from V and 6 from J; bases not matched to a gene: 10. CDR1 is SGHAT, CDR2 FQNNGV, per germline. CDR3 size: 17 residues. DNA for the CDR3: TGTGCCAGCAGCTCCCAATGGACAGGGGGCAAGGCCGGGGAGCTGTTTTTT. Translation gives CASSSQWTGGKAGELFF.

V gene TRBV11-2 combines with J gene TRBJ2-7; D unclear. Looked up from germline, CDR1 is SGHAT and CDR2 is FQNNGV. The CDR3 consists of 15 residues. V gave up 4 bases and J gave up 2 bases, with 15 bases separating them. The CDR3 loop is CASSYTSTETYEQYF. CDR3 DNA sequence: TGTGCCAGCAGCTATACATCGACCGAAACCTACGAGCAGTACTTC. The entire variable domain, with the rest obtained from reference TRBV11-2 and TRBJ2-7, is as follows: EAGVAQSPRYKIIEKRQSVAFWCNPISGHATLYWYQQILGQGPKLLIQFQNNGVVDDSQLPKDRFSAERLKGVDSTLKIQPAKLEDSAVYLCASSYTSTETYEQYFGPGTRLTVT.

In its sample, this clone was seen a few times. V and J are TRBV19 and TRBJ2-7; maybe TRBD2 (7 bases). The CDR3 is 19 residues long. Germline V gene data show CDR1 as LNHDA and CDR2 as SQIVND (reference sequence). Trimming removed 3 bases from V and 2 bases from J, with 26 bases in between. CDR3 residues: CASSITGWGPTSRTYEQYF. The CDR3 DNA reads TGTGCCAGTAGTATCACAGGCTGGGGGCCGACTAGCCGGACCTACGAGCAGTACTTC.

The chain couples TRBV11-1 to TRBJ1-5; D unclear. Trimming stripped 1 base from V and 4 bases from J, with 5 bases between. The germline CDR1 and CDR2 sequences are SGHAT and FQDESV (reference sequence). This CDR3 has 13 amino acids. The CDR3 is CASSLEENQPQHF. Written as DNA, the CDR3 is TGTGCCAGCAGCTTAGAGGAGAATCAGCCCCAGCATTTT. The full variable domain, its missing parts supplied by reference TRBV11-1 and TRBJ1-5, is EAEVAQSPRYKITEKSQAVAFWCDPISGHATLYWYRQILGQGPELLVQFQDESVVDDSQLPKDRFSAERLKGVDSTLKIQPAELGDSAMYLCASSLEENQPQHFGDGTRLSIL.

This clone was counted only a few times. V usage is TRBV6-1 and J usage is TRBJ2-5; 7 bases are shared with TRBD1. Germline V gives CDR1 MNHNS, CDR2 SASEGT. The length of the CDR3 is 17 residues. The trim removed 1 base at V and 3 bases at J, leaving 11 bases unmatched. In DNA form, the CDR3 reads TGTGCCAGCAGTGAAGGATGGGGACAGCCACTCAAAGAGACCCAGTACTTC. It translates to CASSEGWGQPLKETQYF.

This chain connects TRBV5-1 to TRBJ2-3; D is undetermined. The length of the CDR3 is 13 residues. Germline assignment: CDR1 SGHRS and CDR2 YFSETQ. Trimming removed 0 bases from V and 3 bases from J, with 5 bases in between. Here the CDR3 DNA reads TGCGCCAGCAGCTTGGCGGATACAGATACGCAGTATTTT. This encodes CASSLADTDTQYF.

The gene calls are TRBV4-2 and TRBJ2-1; 8 bases agree with TRBD2. The CDR3 runs 19 residues. Unmatched junction bases numbered 15, after V lost 5 bases and J lost 0 bases. CDR1 is LGHNA and CDR2 is YNFKEQ in the germline V gene. The chain's CDR3 is CASSEGRLSGGSSYNEQFF. In nucleotides, the CDR3 is TGTGCCAGCAGCGAGGGACGGTTGAGCGGGGGCAGCTCCTACAATGAGCAGTTCTTC.

The chain recombines TRBV2 with TRBJ2-1; TRBD1 matches at 10 bases. The CDR3 length is 15 residues. CDR1 is SNHLY, CDR2 FYNNEI, per germline. Germline trimming cut 6 bases from V and 8 bases from J; bases unmatched to any gene: 10. The DNA of the CDR3 is TGTGCCAGCAGCACCGGACAGGGGGTTAACGATGAGCAGTTCTTC. This encodes CASSTGQGVNDEQFF.

This chain joins TRBV19 and TRBJ1-2; D is possibly TRBD1 (5 bases). This CDR3 is built from 15 residues. The germline CDR1 and CDR2 sequences are LNHDA and SQIVND (reference sequence). Deletions cut 1 base from V and 8 bases from J, with 17 bases between. The chain's CDR3 is CASSIAGGRDSGYTF. CDR3 in DNA: TGTGCCAGTAGTATAGCCGGCGGTCGGGACTCGGGCTACACCTTC.

The chain carries TRBV6-1 and TRBJ1-2; tentatively, D is TRBD1 (6 bases). This CDR3 is built from 13 residues. V dropped 4 bases and J dropped 5 bases, with 11 bases sitting between them. Looked up from germline, CDR1 is MNHNS and CDR2 is SASEGT. CDR3 nucleotide sequence: TGTGCCAGCAGTGTCCTGGGGGCTTATGGCTACACCTTC. It specifies CASSVLGAYGYTF.

The chain joins TRBV18 to TRBJ2-1; D tentatively reads TRBD1 or TRBD2 (6 bases each). Germline CDR1 KGHSH, CDR2 LQKENI. The V gene lost 4 bases and the J gene lost 5 bases, with 12 bases spanning the gap. The length of the CDR3 is 14 residues. Here the CDR3 reads CASSRNGGHNEQFF. The CDR3 bases are TGTGCCAGCTCACGGAATGGGGGGCACAATGAGCAGTTCTTC.

The gene calls are TRBV11-2 and TRBJ1-3; D remains ambiguous. Germline values: CDR1 SGHAT, CDR2 FQNNGV. Between the trimmed V and J ends, which lost 4 bases and 4 bases, there was a span of 14 bases. The CDR3 extends over 15 amino acids. The CDR3 DNA reads as TGTGCCAGCAGCTCAACAGCGATCCCGGGAAACACCATATATTTT. Translation: CASSSTAIPGNTIYF.

The chain is built from TRBV28 and TRBJ1-4; 8 bases are shared with TRBD1. The V segment lost 4 bases and the J segment 3 bases; nucleotides outside the gene matches: 4. Germline CDR1 MDHEN, CDR2 SYDVKM. This CDR3 spans 15 amino acids. In nucleotides, the CDR3 is TGTGCCAGCAGTTCGGACAGGGCTGCTAATGAAAAACTGTTTTTT. This codes for CASSSDRAANEKLFF.

This sequence joins TRBV28 and TRBJ1-3; D remains ambiguous. Trimming stripped 4 bases from V and 9 bases from J, with 7 bases between. Germline V gene data show CDR1 as MDHEN and CDR2 as SYDVKM. The CDR3 contains 11 residues. The CDR3 DNA reads as TGTGCCAGCAGTTCCCCCGGCACCATATATTTT. This translates into CASSSPGTIYF.

The gene calls are TRBV7-9 and TRBJ2-1, with 8 nucleotides matching TRBD2. CDR1 is SEHNR, CDR2 FQNEAQ, per germline (reference sequence). The CDR3 runs 16 residues. V was clipped by 7 bases and J by 7 bases; unmatched bases: 15. For the CDR3, the DNA is TGTGCCAGCAATACGATAGACGGGAGGGCCAGAAATGAGCAGTTCTTC. Translation gives CASNTIDGRARNEQFF.

V usage is TRBV6-1 and J usage is TRBJ1-1; D may be TRBD1 (5 bases). V was pared by 1 base and J by 5 bases, with 17 bases between. Germline V CDR1 and CDR2: MNHNS, SASEGT. There are 16 residues in the CDR3. The CDR3 nucleotides read TGTGCCAGCAGTGAAGGAGGGACGGGGGGAAGAACTGAAGCTTTCTTT. Translating gives CASSEGGTGGRTEAFF.

The chain employs TRBV10-2 and TRBJ1-6, with D unclear. This CDR3 is 16 amino acids long. Germline CDR1 and CDR2: WSHSY and SAAADI. V was shortened by 3 bases and J by 3 bases, with 12 bases between the two germline ends. CDR3 sequence reads: CASSDIPGLYNSPLHF. The CDR3, as DNA: TGCGCCAGCAGTGACATCCCCGGCCTCTATAATTCACCCCTCCACTTT.

The chain carries TRBV7-9 and TRBJ1-1; unclear D gene. CDR3 length: 15 amino acids. V was trimmed by 6 bases and J by 1 base, leaving 15 bases between them. CDR1 SEHNR and CDR2 FQNEAQ come from the germline V gene (reference sequence). CDR3 DNA sequence: TGTGCCAGCAGTCCGGGGTTGACGGGGAACACTGAAGCTTTCTTT. Residues: CASSPGLTGNTEAFF.

The chain has TRBV6-5 and TRBJ1-4; D is unclear. CDR1 is MNHEY and CDR2 is SVGAGI in the germline V gene. The V end lost 6 bases, the J end lost 5 bases, and 10 bases lay between the germline ends. The CDR3 length is 13 residues. Here the CDR3 DNA reads TGTGCCAGCAGACCCGACGGGAATGAAAAACTGTTTTTT. It yields the protein CASRPDGNEKLFF.

The chain recombines TRBV5-1 with TRBJ1-2, with D maybe TRBD1 (5 bases). Germline values: CDR1 SGHRS, CDR2 YFSETQ. Trimming left V 4 bases short and J 6 bases short, with 16 bases between. This CDR3 has 14 amino acids. CDR3: CASSRYQGPHGYTF. CDR3 coding DNA: TGCGCCAGCAGCAGATACCAGGGTCCCCATGGCTACACCTTC.

The V gene is TRBV18, the J gene TRBJ2-7; TRBD2 is a possible D gene (5 bases). The germline CDR1 and CDR2 sequences are KGHSH and LQKENI. The CDR3 totals 16 residues. With 6 bases removed from V and 5 bases from J, the gap between germline ends came to 23 bases. The CDR3 reads CASSLPGGSRRNEQYF. For the CDR3, the DNA is TGTGCCAGCTCCCTCCCAGGCGGGTCAAGACGTAACGAGCAGTACTTC.

This rearrangement joins TRBV5-1 to TRBJ2-7; TRBD1 matches 7 bases. This CDR3 spans 15 amino acids. Germline V CDR1 and CDR2: SGHRS, YFSETQ. Trimming removed 4 bases from V and 2 bases from J; junction bases left unmatched: 9. The CDR3 protein is CASSPGTDLTYEQYF. The CDR3 DNA follows: TGCGCCAGCAGCCCCGGGACAGACTTGACCTACGAGCAGTACTTC.

This clone was observed a handful of times. This sequence joins TRBV18 and TRBJ1-1; the D is unclear. Trimming removed 0 bases from V and 1 base from J, with 6 bases in between. The V gene's germline CDR1 is KGHSH and CDR2 LQKENI. The CDR3 length is 14 residues. CDR3 sequence reads: CASSPPVANTEAFF. The CDR3 nucleotides read TGTGCCAGCTCACCACCGGTGGCGAACACTGAAGCTTTCTTT.

The chain recombines TRBV29-1 with TRBJ2-7, with 8 nucleotides matching TRBD1. After removal of 6 bases from V and 6 bases from J, the junction contained 10 bases not matched to a gene. Germline V lookup: CDR1 SQVTM, CDR2 ANQGSEA. The CDR3 covers 13 residues. The CDR3, as DNA: TGCAGCGTGGGCTCCTTGGACAGGGCCGAGCAGTACTTC. Translated, it gives CSVGSLDRAEQYF.

This chain joins TRBV5-4 and TRBJ1-1, with D possibly matching TRBD1 (5 bases). Trimming shortened V by 0 bases and J by 1 base, and 7 bases separated the two germline ends. The CDR3 has 14 amino acids. Germline V CDR1 and CDR2: SGHNT, YYREEE (reference sequence). The CDR3 reads CASSLDGGNTEAFF. The CDR3 DNA sequence: TGTGCCAGCAGCTTGGATGGGGGGAACACTGAAGCTTTCTTT.

The chain joins TRBV28 to TRBJ2-5; D remains ambiguous. CDR3 length equals 15 residues. CDR1 is MDHEN, CDR2 SYDVKM, per germline. Trimming removed 0 bases at V and 5 bases at J, with 13 bases between. In nucleotides, the CDR3 is TGTGCCAGCAGTTTATGGGGCAGGAGCATGGAGACCCAGTACTTC. Its translation is CASSLWGRSMETQYF.

The chain combines TRBV5-1 with TRBJ1-5, with D hard to call. The germline gives CDR1 SGHRS, CDR2 YFSETQ. With 1 base removed from V and 0 bases from J, the gap between germline ends came to 8 bases. CDR3 length equals 15 residues. CDR3 nucleotide sequence: TGCGCCAGCAGCTTGAACGGTTATAGCAATCAGCCCCAGCATTTT. As protein: CASSLNGYSNQPQHF.

V and J are TRBV19 and TRBJ2-2; 7 bases match TRBD1. Germline trimming cut 4 bases from V and 0 bases from J; bases unmatched to any gene: 2. CDR3 length equals 15 residues. Germline CDR1 reads LNHDA; CDR2 reads SQIVND (reference sequence). Here the CDR3 reads CASSTTGSNTGELFF. In nucleotides, the CDR3 is TGTGCCAGTAGTACGACAGGGTCGAACACCGGGGAGCTGTTTTTT.

As to this clone: A junction boundary mismatches the germline segment, possibly from a read error. This sequence joins TRBV11-3 and TRBJ2-2, with D perhaps matching TRBD1 or TRBD2 (6 bases each). The CDR3 is 15 residues long. Germline-derived CDR1 and CDR2 are SGHNT and YENEEA. The CDR3 nucleotides are TGTGCCAGCAGGTTAGGGGGGCAGAACACCGGGGAGCTGTTTTTT. Its translation: CASRLGGQNTGELFF.

The chain joins TRBV6-1 to TRBJ1-1; D unclear. The CDR3 extends over 13 amino acids. Germline values: CDR1 MNHNS, CDR2 SASEGT. Trimming shortened V by 4 bases and J by 5 bases, and 11 bases separated the two germline ends. CDR3 coding DNA: TGTGCCAGCAGTGTGGACCTTGCTACTGAAGCTTTCTTT. It specifies CASSVDLATEAFF.

The chain has TRBV28 and TRBJ2-1; D is ambiguous. Germline loops: CDR1 MDHEN, CDR2 SYDVKM. V lost 1 base to trimming and J lost 0 bases, with 10 bases between them. The length of the CDR3 is 16 residues. This CDR3 is CASSLYPRSSYNEQFF. In DNA, the CDR3 is TGTGCCAGCAGTTTATACCCTAGGAGCTCCTACAATGAGCAGTTCTTC.

The V gene is TRBV10-1, the J gene TRBJ2-1, with 7 bases that match TRBD2. The CDR3 is 14 amino acids. CDR1 WNHNN and CDR2 SYGVQD come from the germline V gene (reference sequence). The J segment lost 9 bases and the V segment lost 5 bases, leaving 10 bases of the junction unmatched. This chain's CDR3 is CASSRDSGGSEQFF. The CDR3, as DNA: TGCGCCAGCAGTAGGGACTCCGGGGGGAGTGAGCAGTTCTTC.